This T cell receptor beta chain was retrieved from a study of blood T cell repertoires in COVID-19. The assay was immunoSEQ multiplex PCR, and TCRdb's table has in-frame clones only and misses some. The sample shows about 140,000 clones, about 87% of them seen only once. Trimming left V 6 bases short and J 3 bases short, with 15 bases between. From germline, CDR1 is MDHEN and CDR2 SYDVKM. The CDR3 sequence is 14 residues long. The TCR sequence derives from a man aged 60-69 years with active or convalescent COVID-19. The chain uses TRBV28 and TRBJ2-7; tentative D call: TRBD1 (5 bases). What was sequenced was peripheral blood. The CDR3 protein is CASSPKGRFYEQYF. The CDR3 region has the DNA TGTGCCAGCAGCCCGAAGGGGCGGTTCTACGAGCAGTACTTC.